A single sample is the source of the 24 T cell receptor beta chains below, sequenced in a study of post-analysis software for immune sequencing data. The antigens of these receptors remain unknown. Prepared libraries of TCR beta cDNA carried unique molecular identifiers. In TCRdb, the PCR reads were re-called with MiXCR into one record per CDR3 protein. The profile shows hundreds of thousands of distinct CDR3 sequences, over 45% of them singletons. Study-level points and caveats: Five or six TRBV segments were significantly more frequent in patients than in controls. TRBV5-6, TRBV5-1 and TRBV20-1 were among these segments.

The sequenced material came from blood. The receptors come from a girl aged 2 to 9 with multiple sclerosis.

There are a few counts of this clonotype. CDR3: CSVAGEGDEQFF. In nucleotides, the CDR3 is TGCAGCGTTGCGGGAGAGGGCGATGAGCAGTTCTTC. The gene calls are TRBV29-1 and TRBJ2-1, with D possibly matching TRBD2 (6 bases). The CDR3 contains 12 residues. Germline CDR1 reads SQVTM; CDR2 reads ANQGSEA. V was trimmed by 4 bases and J by 8 bases, leaving 12 bases between them.

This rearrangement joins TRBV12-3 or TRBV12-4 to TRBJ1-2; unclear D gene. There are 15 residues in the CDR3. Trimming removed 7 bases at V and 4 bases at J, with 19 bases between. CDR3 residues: CASTPWLAESYGYTF. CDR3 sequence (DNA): TGTGCCAGCACCCCTTGGTTAGCCGAATCCTATGGCTACACCTTC.

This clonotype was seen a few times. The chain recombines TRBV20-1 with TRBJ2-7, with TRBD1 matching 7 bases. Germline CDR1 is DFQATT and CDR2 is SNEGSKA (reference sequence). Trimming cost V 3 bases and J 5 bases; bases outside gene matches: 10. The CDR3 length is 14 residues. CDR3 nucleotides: TGCAGTGCTAGGGGGACAGATTGGCAACACGAGCAGTACTTC. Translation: CSARGTDWQHEQYF.

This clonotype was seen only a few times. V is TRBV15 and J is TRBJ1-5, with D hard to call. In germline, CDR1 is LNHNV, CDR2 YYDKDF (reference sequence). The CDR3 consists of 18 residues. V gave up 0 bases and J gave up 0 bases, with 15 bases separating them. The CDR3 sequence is CATSRDHPAANSNQPQHF. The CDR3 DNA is TGTGCCACCAGCAGAGATCATCCAGCGGCAAATAGCAATCAGCCCCAGCATTTT.

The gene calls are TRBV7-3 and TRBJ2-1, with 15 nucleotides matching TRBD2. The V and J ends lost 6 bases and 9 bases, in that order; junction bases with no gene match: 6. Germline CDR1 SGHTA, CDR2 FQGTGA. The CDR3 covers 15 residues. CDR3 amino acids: CASRIGLAGGGEQFF. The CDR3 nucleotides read TGTGCCAGCAGAATAGGACTAGCGGGAGGGGGTGAGCAGTTCTTC. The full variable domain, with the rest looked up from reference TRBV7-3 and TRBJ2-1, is GAGVSQTPSNKVTEKGKYVELRCDPISGHTALYWYRQSLGQGPEFLIYFQGTGAADDSGLPNDRFFAVRPEGSVSTLKIQRTERGDSAVYLCASRIGLAGGGEQFFGPGTRLTVL.

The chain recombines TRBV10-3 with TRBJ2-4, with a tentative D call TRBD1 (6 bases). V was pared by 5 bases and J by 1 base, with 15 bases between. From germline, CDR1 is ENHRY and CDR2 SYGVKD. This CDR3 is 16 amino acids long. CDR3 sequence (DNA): TGTGCCATCAGTCCTCAAGTTGGGGGCGCCAAAAACATTCAGTACTTC. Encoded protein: CAISPQVGGAKNIQYF.

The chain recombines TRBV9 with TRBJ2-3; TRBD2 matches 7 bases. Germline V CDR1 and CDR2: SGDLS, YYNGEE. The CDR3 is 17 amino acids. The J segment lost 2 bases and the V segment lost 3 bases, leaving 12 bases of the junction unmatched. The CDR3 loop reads CASSGGVAGGFTDTQYF. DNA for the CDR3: TGTGCCAGCAGCGGGGGGGTAGCGGGCGGATTCACAGATACGCAGTATTTT.

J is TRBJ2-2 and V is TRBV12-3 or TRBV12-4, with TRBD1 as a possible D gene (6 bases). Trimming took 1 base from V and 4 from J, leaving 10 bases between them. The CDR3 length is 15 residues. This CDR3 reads CASSLEGVSTGELFF. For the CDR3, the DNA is TGTGCCAGCAGTTTAGAGGGGGTGAGCACCGGGGAGCTGTTTTTT.

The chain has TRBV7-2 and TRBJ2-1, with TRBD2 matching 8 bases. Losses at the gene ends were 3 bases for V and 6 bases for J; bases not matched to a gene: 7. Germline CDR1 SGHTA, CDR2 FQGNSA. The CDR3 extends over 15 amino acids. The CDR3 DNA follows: TGTGCCAGCAGCTTGAGGGTACTAGCGGTCAATGAGCAGTTCTTC. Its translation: CASSLRVLAVNEQFF.

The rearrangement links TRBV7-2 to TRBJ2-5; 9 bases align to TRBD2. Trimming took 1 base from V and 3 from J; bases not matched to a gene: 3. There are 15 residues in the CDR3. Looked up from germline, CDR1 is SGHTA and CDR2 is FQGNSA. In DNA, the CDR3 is TGTGCCAGCAGCTTAGGACTAGCGGAAGAAGAGACCCAGTACTTC. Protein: CASSLGLAEEETQYF.

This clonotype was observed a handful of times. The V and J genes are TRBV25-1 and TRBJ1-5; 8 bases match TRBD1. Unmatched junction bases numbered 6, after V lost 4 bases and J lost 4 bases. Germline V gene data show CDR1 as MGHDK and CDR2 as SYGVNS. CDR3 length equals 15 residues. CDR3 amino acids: CASSGSQGANQPQHF. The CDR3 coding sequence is TGTGCCAGCAGTGGGTCTCAGGGGGCAAATCAGCCCCAGCATTTT.

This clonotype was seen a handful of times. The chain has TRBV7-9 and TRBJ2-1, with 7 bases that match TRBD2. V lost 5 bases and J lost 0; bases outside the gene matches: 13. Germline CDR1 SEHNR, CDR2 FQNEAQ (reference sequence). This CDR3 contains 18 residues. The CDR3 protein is CASSPNPTRGVSYNEQFF. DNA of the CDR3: TGTGCCAGCAGCCCCAACCCCACCCGGGGGGTCTCCTACAATGAGCAGTTCTTC. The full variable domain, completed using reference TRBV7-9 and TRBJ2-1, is DTGVSQNPRHKITKRGQNVTFRCDPISEHNRLYWYRQTLGQGPEFLTYFQNEAQLEKSRLLSDRFSAERPKGSFSTLEIQRTEQGDSAMYLCASSPNPTRGVSYNEQFFGPGTRLTVL.

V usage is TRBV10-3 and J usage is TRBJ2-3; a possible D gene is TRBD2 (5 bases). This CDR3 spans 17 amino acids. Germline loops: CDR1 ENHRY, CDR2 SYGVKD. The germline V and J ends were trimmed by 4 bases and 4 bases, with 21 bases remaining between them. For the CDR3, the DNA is TGTGCCATCAGTGTCATTTGGGCGGGCGACTCCCCAGATACGCAGTATTTT. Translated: CAISVIWAGDSPDTQYF.

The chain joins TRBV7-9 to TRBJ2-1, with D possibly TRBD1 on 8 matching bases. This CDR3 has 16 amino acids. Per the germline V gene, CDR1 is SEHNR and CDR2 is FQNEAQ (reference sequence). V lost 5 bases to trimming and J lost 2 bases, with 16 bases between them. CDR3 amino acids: CASSGRDRRAYNEQFF. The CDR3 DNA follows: TGTGCCAGCAGCGGGAGGGACAGGAGGGCCTACAATGAGCAGTTCTTC.

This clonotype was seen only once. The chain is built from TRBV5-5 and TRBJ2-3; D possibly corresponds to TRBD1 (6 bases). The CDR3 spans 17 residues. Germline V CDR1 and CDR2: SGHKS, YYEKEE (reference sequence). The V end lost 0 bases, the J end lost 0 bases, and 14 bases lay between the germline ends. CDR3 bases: TGTGCCAGCAGCTTGGGACAGGCGTTTCCTAGCACAGATACGCAGTATTTT. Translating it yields CASSLGQAFPSTDTQYF.

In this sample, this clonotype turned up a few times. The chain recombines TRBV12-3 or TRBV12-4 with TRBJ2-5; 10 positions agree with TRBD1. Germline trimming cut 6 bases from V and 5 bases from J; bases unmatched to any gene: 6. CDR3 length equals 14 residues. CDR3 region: CASRSGTGVETQYF. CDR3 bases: TGTGCCAGCAGGTCCGGGACAGGGGTGGAGACCCAGTACTTC.

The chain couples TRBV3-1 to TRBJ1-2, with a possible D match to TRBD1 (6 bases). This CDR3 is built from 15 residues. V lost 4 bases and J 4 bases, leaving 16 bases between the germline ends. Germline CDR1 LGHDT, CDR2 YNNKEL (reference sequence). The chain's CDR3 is CASSPQGRLLYGYTF. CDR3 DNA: TGTGCCAGCAGCCCGCAGGGGCGCCTTCTCTATGGCTACACCTTC.

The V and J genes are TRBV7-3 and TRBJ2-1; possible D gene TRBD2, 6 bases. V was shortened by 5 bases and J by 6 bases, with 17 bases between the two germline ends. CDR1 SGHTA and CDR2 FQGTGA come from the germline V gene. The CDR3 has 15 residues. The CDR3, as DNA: TGTGCCAGCAGCCCAGGTAACCGGGGAGGCAATGAGCAGTTCTTC. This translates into CASSPGNRGGNEQFF. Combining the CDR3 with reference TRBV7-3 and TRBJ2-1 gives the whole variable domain GAGVSQTPSNKVTEKGKYVELRCDPISGHTALYWYRQSLGQGPEFLIYFQGTGAADDSGLPNDRFFAVRPEGSVSTLKIQRTERGDSAVYLCASSPGNRGGNEQFFGPGTRLTVL.

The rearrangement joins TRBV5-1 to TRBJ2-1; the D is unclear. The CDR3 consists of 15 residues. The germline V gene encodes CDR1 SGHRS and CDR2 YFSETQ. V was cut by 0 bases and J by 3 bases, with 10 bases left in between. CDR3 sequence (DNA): TGCGCCAGCAGCTTGGTGCCAGCCCTCTACAATGAGCAGTTCTTC. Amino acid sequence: CASSLVPALYNEQFF.

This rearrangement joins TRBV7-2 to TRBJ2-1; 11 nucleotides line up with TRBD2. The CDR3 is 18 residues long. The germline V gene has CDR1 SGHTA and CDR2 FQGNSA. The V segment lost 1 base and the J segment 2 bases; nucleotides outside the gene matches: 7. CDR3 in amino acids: CASSLVSGGAITYNEQFF. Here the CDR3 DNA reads TGTGCCAGCAGCTTAGTTAGCGGGGGGGCAATAACCTACAATGAGCAGTTCTTC.

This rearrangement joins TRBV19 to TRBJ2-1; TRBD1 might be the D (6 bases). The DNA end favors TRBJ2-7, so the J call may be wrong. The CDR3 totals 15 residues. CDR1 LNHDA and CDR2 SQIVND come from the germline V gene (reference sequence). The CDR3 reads CASSTADSSYNEQYF. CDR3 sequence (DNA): TGTGCCAGTAGTACCGCGGACAGTTCCTACAATGAGCAGTACTTC.

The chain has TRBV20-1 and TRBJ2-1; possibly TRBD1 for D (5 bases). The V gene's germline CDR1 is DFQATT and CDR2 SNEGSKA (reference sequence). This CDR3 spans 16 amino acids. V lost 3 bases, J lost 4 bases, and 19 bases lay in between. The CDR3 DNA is TGCAGTGCTAGTCCCGAGACAGAGACCCATTACAATGAGCAGTTCTTC. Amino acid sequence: CSASPETETHYNEQFF.

CDR3 in amino acids: CASSPEAGASYEQYF. The CDR3 DNA reads as TGTGCCAGCTCACCAGAAGCGGGGGCCTCCTACGAGCAGTACTTC. The V gene is TRBV18, the J gene TRBJ2-7; TRBD2 matches 8 bases. The germline V gene has CDR1 KGHSH and CDR2 LQKENI. V lost 2 bases, J lost 0 bases, and 3 bases stayed unmatched. The CDR3 spans 15 residues.

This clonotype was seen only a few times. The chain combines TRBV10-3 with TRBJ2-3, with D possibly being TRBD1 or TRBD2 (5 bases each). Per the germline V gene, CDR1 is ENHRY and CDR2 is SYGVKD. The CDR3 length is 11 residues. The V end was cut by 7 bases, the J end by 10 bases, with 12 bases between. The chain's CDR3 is CAITSGRSQYF. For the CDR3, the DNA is TGTGCCATCACATCGGGACGCTCGCAGTATTTT.